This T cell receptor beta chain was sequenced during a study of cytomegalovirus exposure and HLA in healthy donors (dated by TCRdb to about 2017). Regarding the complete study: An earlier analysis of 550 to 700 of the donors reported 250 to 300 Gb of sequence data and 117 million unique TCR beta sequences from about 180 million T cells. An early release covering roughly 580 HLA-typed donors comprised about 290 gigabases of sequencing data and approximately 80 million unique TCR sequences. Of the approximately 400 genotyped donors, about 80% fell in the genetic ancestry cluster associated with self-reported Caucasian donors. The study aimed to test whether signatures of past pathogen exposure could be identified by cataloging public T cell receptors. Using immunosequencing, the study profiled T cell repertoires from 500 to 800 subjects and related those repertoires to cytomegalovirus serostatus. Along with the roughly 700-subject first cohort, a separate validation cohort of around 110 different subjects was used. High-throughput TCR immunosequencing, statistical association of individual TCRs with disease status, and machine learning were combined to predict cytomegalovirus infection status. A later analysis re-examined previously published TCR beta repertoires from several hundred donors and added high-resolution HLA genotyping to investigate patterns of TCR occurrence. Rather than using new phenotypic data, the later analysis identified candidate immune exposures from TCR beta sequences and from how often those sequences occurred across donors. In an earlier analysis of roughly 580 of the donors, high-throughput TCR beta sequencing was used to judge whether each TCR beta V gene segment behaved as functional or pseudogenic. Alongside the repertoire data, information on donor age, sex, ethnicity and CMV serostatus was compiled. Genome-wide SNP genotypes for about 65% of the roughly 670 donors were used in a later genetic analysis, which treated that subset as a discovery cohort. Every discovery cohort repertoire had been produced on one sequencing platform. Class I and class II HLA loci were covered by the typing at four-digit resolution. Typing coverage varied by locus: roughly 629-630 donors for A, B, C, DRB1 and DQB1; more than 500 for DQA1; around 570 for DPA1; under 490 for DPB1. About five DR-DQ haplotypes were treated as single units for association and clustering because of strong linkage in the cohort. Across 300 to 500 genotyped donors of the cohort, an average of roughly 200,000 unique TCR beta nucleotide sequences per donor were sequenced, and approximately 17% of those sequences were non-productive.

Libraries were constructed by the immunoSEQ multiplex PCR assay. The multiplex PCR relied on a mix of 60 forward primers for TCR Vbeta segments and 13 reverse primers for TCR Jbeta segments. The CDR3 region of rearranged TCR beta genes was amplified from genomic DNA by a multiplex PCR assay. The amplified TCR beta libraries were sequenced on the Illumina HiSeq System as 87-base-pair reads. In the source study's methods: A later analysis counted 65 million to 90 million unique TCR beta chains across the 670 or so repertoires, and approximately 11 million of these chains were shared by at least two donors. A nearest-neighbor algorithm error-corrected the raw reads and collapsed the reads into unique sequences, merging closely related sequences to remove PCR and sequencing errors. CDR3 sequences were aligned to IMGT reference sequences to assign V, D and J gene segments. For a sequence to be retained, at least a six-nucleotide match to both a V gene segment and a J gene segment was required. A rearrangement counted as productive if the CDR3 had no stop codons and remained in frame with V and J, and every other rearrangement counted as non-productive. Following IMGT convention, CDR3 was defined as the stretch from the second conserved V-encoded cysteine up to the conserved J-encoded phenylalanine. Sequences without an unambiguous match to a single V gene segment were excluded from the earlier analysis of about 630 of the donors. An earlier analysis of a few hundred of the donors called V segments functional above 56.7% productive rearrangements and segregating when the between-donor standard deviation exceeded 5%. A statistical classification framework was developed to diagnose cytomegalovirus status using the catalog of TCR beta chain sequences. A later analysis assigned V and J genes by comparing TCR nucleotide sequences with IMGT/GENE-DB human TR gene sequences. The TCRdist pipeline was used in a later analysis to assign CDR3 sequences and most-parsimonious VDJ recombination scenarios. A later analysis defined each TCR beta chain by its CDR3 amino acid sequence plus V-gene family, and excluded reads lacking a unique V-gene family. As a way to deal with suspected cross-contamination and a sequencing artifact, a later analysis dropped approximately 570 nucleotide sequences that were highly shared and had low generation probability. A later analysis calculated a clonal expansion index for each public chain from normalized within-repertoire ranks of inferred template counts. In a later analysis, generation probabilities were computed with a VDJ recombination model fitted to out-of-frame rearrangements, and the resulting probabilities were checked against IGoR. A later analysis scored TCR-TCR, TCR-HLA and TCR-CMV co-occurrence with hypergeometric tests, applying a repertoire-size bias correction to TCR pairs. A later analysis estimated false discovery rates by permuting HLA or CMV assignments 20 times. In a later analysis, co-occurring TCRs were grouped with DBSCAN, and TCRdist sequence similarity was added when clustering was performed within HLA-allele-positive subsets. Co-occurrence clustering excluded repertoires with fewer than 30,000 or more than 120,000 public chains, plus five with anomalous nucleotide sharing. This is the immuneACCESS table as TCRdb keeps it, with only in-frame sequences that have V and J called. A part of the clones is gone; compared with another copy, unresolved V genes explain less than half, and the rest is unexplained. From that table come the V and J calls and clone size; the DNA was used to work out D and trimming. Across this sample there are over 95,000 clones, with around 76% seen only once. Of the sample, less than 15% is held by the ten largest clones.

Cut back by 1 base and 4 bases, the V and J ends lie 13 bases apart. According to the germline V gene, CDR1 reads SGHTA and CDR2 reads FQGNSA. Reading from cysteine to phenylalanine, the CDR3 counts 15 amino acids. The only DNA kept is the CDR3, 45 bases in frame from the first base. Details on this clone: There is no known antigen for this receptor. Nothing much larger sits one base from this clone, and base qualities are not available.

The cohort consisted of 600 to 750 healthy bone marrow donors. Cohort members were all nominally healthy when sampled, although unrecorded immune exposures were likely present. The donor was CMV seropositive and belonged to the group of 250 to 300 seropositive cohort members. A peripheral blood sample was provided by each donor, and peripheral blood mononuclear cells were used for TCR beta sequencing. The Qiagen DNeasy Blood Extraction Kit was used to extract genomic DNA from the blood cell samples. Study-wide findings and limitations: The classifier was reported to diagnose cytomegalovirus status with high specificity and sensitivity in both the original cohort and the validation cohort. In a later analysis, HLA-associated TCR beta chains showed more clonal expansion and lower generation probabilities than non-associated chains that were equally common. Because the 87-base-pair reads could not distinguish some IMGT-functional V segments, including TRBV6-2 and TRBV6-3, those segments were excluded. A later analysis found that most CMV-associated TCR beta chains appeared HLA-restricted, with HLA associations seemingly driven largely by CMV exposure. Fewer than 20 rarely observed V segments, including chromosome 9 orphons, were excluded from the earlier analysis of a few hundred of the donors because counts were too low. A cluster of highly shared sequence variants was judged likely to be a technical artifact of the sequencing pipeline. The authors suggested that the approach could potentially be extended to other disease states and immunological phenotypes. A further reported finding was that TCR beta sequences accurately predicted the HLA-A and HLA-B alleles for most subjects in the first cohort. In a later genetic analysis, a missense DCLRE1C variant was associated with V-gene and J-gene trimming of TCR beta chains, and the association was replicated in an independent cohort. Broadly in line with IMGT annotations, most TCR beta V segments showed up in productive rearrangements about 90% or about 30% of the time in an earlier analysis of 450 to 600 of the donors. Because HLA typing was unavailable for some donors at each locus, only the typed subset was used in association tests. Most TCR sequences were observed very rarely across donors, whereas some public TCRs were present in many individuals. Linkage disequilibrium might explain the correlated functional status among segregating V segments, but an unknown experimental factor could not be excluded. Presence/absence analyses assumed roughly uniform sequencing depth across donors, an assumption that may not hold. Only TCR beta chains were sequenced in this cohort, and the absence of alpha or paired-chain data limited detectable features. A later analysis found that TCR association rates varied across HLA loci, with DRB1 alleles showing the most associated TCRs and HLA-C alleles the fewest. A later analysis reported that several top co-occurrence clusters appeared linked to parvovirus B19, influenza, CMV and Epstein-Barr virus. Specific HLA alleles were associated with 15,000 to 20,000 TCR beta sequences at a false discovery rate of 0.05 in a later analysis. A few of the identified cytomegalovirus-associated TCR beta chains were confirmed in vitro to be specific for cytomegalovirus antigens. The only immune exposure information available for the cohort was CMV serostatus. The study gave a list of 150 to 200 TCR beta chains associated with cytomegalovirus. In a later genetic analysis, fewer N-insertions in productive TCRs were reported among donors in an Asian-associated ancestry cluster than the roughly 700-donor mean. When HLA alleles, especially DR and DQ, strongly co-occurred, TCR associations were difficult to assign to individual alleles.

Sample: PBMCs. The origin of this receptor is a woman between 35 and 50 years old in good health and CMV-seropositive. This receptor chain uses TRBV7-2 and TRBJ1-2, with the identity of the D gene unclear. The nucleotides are TGTGCCAGCAGCTTAGGGCTCCGCTCCTCCTATGGCTACACCTTC. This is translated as CASSLGLRSSYGYTF.